This TCR beta chain was sequenced in a study of blood T cell repertoires in COVID-19. Libraries were prepared by immunoSEQ multiplex PCR; TCRdb keeps only in-frame clonotypes and omits some of them. The data hold 150,000 or so clones, with 86% observed a single time. Germline V gene data show CDR1 as SGHRS and CDR2 as YFSETQ. V gave up 6 bases and J gave up 1 base, with 10 bases separating them. The CDR3 runs to 13 residues. The V and J genes are TRBV5-1 and TRBJ2-5; D is unresolved. The receptor's source is a man over 45 who had recovered from COVID-19. Source material: PBMCs or T cells enriched from blood (not recorded which). CDR3 sequence: CASTPGPQETQYF. DNA for the CDR3: TGCGCCAGCACTCCAGGCCCCCAAGAGACCCAGTACTTC.